The next 16 T cell receptor beta chains were all read from a single sample in a study of shared clonotypes between healthy human individuals. The assay was immunoSEQ multiplex PCR, and TCRdb's table has in-frame clones only and misses some. The sample consists of more than 1 million clones, around three quarters of them appearing once. The sample was memory CD4+ T cells from PBMCs. Indicated subset: CD45RA-negative fraction. These receptors originate from a man aged 18-30 years in good health. Some clones in this sample may be carry-over from other donors' samples.

This clone was recorded a few times. The chain combines TRBV28 with TRBJ2-2, with D possibly matching TRBD2 (7 bases). There are 16 residues in the CDR3. The germline gives CDR1 MDHEN, CDR2 SYDVKM. V was shortened by 10 bases and J by 4 bases, with 22 bases between the two germline ends. The CDR3 sequence: CATGGEGGLGTGELFF. DNA of the CDR3: TGTGCCACGGGGGGCGAAGGCGGGCTGGGCACCGGGGAGCTGTTTTTT.

This clone turned up a few times. V usage is TRBV5-1 and J usage is TRBJ2-1, with 8 bases identical to TRBD2. This CDR3 has 16 residues. Trimming at V came to 3 bases and at J to 3 bases, leaving 8 bases not matched to a gene. Germline V gene sequence: CDR1 SGHRS, CDR2 YFSETQ. CDR3 DNA: TGCGCCAGCAGCTGGGGGGCGACTAGCGTCTACAATGAGCAGTTCTTC. This codes for CASSWGATSVYNEQFF.

The V and J genes are TRBV14 and TRBJ2-3, with a tentative D call TRBD2 (5 bases). CDR3 length: 15 residues. With 3 bases removed from V and 2 bases from J, the gap between germline ends came to 12 bases. Per germline, CDR1 SGHDN and CDR2 FVKESK. CDR3 region: CASSQPQRSTDTQYF. The CDR3, as DNA: TGTGCCAGCAGCCAGCCACAGCGGTCCACAGATACGCAGTATTTT.

The CDR3 here is CASSLALLQSTDTQYF. The CDR3 DNA sequence: TGTGCCAGCAGCTTGGCCCTTCTACAAAGCACAGATACGCAGTATTTT. The chain employs TRBV5-4 and TRBJ2-3, with D uncertain. The CDR3 has 16 residues. Trimming took 0 bases from V and 0 from J, leaving 11 bases between them. Germline V gene lookup returns CDR1 SGHNT and CDR2 YYREEE (reference sequence). The whole variable domain, filled in from reference TRBV5-4 and TRBJ2-3, reads ETGVTQSPTHLIKTRGQQVTLRCSSQSGHNTVSWYQQALGQGPQFIFQYYREEENGRGNFPPRFSGLQFPNYSSELNVNALELDDSALYLCASSLALLQSTDTQYFGPGTRLTVL.

The V and J genes are TRBV28 and TRBJ2-5; D is undetermined. The CDR3 is 14 amino acids. The V gene lost 6 bases and the J gene lost 4 bases, with 15 bases spanning the gap. Germline-derived CDR1 and CDR2 are MDHEN and SYDVKM. The CDR3 spells CASSPVGSRETQYF. The CDR3, as DNA: TGTGCCAGCAGCCCAGTTGGTTCGCGAGAGACCCAGTACTTC. The full variable domain, its missing parts supplied by reference TRBV28 and TRBJ2-5, is DVKVTQSSRYLVKRTGEKVFLECVQDMDHENMFWYRQDPGLGLRLIYFSYDVKMKEKGDIPEGYSVSREKKERFSLILESASTNQTSMYLCASSPVGSRETQYFGPGTRLLVL.

This rearrangement joins TRBV10-3 to TRBJ1-1; D possibly corresponds to TRBD1 (5 bases). Trimming removed 4 bases at V and 4 bases at J, with 10 bases between. CDR1 is ENHRY and CDR2 is SYGVKD in the germline V gene. There are 13 residues in the CDR3. The chain's CDR3 is CAISAQGGTEAFF. The CDR3 DNA reads as TGTGCCATCAGTGCCCAGGGCGGCACTGAAGCTTTCTTT.

This chain joins TRBV28 and TRBJ1-2, with D perhaps TRBD1 (5 bases). This CDR3 has 15 residues. The germline CDR1 and CDR2 sequences are MDHEN and SYDVKM. V was trimmed by 7 bases and J by 4 bases, leaving 19 bases between them. This CDR3 reads CASTPDSPGIYGYTF. The CDR3 nucleotides are TGTGCCAGCACCCCCGACAGCCCCGGGATCTATGGCTACACCTTC.

The chain is built from TRBV7-9 and TRBJ2-5; D is tentatively TRBD1 or TRBD2 (5 bases each). V lost 5 bases and J lost 4, with 14 bases in between. Germline values: CDR1 SEHNR, CDR2 FQNEAQ (reference sequence). The CDR3 loop spans 14 amino acids. CDR3 residues: CASSPGPEVETQYF. In DNA, the CDR3 is TGTGCCAGCAGCCCGGGACCAGAAGTAGAGACCCAGTACTTC.

The chain carries TRBV28 and TRBJ1-1; weak D call: TRBD1 (5 bases). Per germline, CDR1 MDHEN and CDR2 SYDVKM. With 5 bases removed from V and 5 bases from J, the gap between germline ends came to 24 bases. This CDR3 is 17 amino acids long. The CDR3: CASSPRHWGRRGTEAFF. CDR3 DNA: TGTGCCAGCAGTCCCCGGCATTGGGGCAGGCGGGGGACTGAAGCTTTCTTT.

The chain carries TRBV5-1 and TRBJ1-5; TRBD1 might be the D (5 bases). Deletions cut 4 bases from V and 9 bases from J, with 17 bases between. In germline, CDR1 is SGHRS, CDR2 YFSETQ. This CDR3 has 14 amino acids. CDR3 coding DNA: TGCGCCAGCAGCCCCGGGACCGGCGAGGGGCCCCAGCATTTT. Its protein product is CASSPGTGEGPQHF.

The rearrangement joins TRBV9 to TRBJ1-1; the D gene is possibly TRBD1 (5 bases). This CDR3 is 17 amino acids long. Germline CDR1 reads SGDLS; CDR2 reads YYNGEE. Trimming stripped 3 bases from V and 0 bases from J, with 18 bases between. This CDR3 reads CASSANSAGGLNTEAFF. In nucleotides, the CDR3 is TGTGCCAGCAGCGCCAATTCAGCGGGGGGATTGAACACTGAAGCTTTCTTT. Filled out from reference TRBV9 and TRBJ1-1, the complete variable domain reads DSGVTQTPKHLITATGQRVTLRCSPRSGDLSVYWYQQSLDQGLQFLIQYYNGEERAKGNILERFSAQQFPDLHSELNLSSLELGDSALYFCASSANSAGGLNTEAFFGQGTRLTVV.

This clone was seen many times. The chain employs TRBV6-5 and TRBJ1-1; possible D gene TRBD1, 5 bases. V dropped 4 bases and J dropped 10 bases, with 16 bases sitting between them. This CDR3 has 13 residues. Germline V gives CDR1 MNHEY, CDR2 SVGAGI. The CDR3 region is CASSSTSQGRAFF. The CDR3 DNA sequence: TGTGCCAGCAGTTCAACGTCGCAGGGTCGAGCTTTCTTT.

This clone appeared many times. The J gene is TRBJ2-1, the V gene TRBV5-1; TRBD2 aligns across 8 bases. Losses at the gene ends were 0 bases for V and 8 bases for J; bases not matched to a gene: 10. CDR1 is SGHRS, CDR2 YFSETQ, per germline. CDR3 length: 16 residues. The CDR3 protein is CASSLGAGGQGDEQFF. The CDR3 nucleotides read TGCGCCAGCAGCTTGGGGGCGGGAGGCCAGGGCGATGAGCAGTTCTTC.

In DNA, the CDR3 is TGTGCCAGGGGACAGGGTGGGGAAAAACTGTTTTTT. Its protein product is CARGQGGEKLFF. The chain joins TRBV6-9 to TRBJ1-4, with 9 bases fitting TRBD1. V trimming: 9 bases; J trimming: 8 bases; junction bases outside the gene matches: 4. This CDR3 is 12 amino acids long. Germline V gene data show CDR1 as MNHGY and CDR2 as SVAAGI.

The chain recombines TRBV7-2 with TRBJ1-3; D gene uncertain. V was trimmed by 3 bases and J by 0 bases, leaving 3 bases between them. Germline CDR1 is SGHTA and CDR2 is FQGNSA. The CDR3 has 13 amino acids. In DNA form, the CDR3 reads TGTGCCAGCAGCTTTCTCTCTGGAAACACCATATATTTT. It translates to CASSFLSGNTIYF. Filled out from reference TRBV7-2 and TRBJ1-3, the complete variable domain reads GAGVSQSPSNKVTEKGKDVELRCDPISGHTALYWYRQSLGQGLEFLIYFQGNSAPDKSGLPSDRFSAERTGGSVSTLTIQRTQQEDSAVYLCASSFLSGNTIYFGEGSWLTVV.

This chain connects TRBV7-9 to TRBJ1-1, with TRBD1 matching over 9 bases. With 5 bases clipped from V and 4 bases from J, the junction kept 11 bases outside the gene matches. This CDR3 has 16 residues. CDR1 is SEHNR, CDR2 FQNEAQ, per germline (reference sequence). The CDR3 loop reads CASSPRPGTGFTEAFF. The CDR3 nucleotides are TGTGCCAGCAGCCCACGTCCCGGGACAGGGTTCACTGAAGCTTTCTTT.